The next 25 T cell receptor beta chains were all read from a single sample in a study of breast tumors, draining lymph nodes, adjacent tissues. Axillary draining lymph nodes of breast cancer patients supplied the node samples. A single record per CDR3 protein comes from TCRdb applying MiXCR to the multiplex PCR reads. The sample includes about 270,000 distinct CDR3 sequences, 30% of them seen just once. Sequenced sample: axillary lymph node tissue. The receptors were gathered from a female donor with breast cancer. Some clones in this sample may be carry-over from other donors' samples.

The V gene is TRBV7-9, the J gene TRBJ1-1; perhaps TRBD1 as D (5 bases). The germline gives CDR1 SEHNR, CDR2 FQNEAQ (reference sequence). V was cut by 5 bases and J by 7 bases, with 14 bases left in between. The CDR3 has 13 residues. CDR3 residues: CASSLPQGGEAFF. The CDR3 coding sequence is TGTGCCAGCAGCCTTCCGCAGGGAGGTGAAGCTTTCTTT.

This clonotype was observed at least ten times. The V and J genes are TRBV5-5 and TRBJ2-1; D may match TRBD1 or TRBD2 (5 bases each). The V end lost 3 bases, the J end lost 8 bases, and 12 bases lay between the germline ends. This CDR3 spans 13 amino acids. Per germline, CDR1 SGHKS and CDR2 YYEKEE (reference sequence). The CDR3, as DNA: TGTGCCAGCAGCTGGACTCTGGGGGATGAGCAGTTCTTC. Protein sequence: CASSWTLGDEQFF. The entire variable domain, with the rest obtained from reference TRBV5-5 and TRBJ2-1, is as follows: DAGVTQSPTHLIKTRGQQVTLRCSPISGHKSVSWYQQVLGQGPQFIFQYYEKEERGRGNFPDRFSARQFPNYSSELNVNALLLGDSALYLCASSWTLGDEQFFGPGTRLTVL.

Ten or more counts support this clonotype. The chain is built from TRBV6-6 and TRBJ2-7; D uncertain. This CDR3 is 14 amino acids long. Germline V lookup: CDR1 MNHNY, CDR2 SVGAGI (reference sequence). V lost 3 bases and J lost 3, with 12 bases in between. This CDR3 reads CASSYLLRNYEQYF. CDR3 in DNA: TGTGCCAGCAGTTATCTTTTGCGGAACTACGAGCAGTACTTC.

This clonotype was detected ten times or more. The chain links TRBV20-1 to TRBJ1-6; TRBD1 is a possible D gene (5 bases). This CDR3 contains 14 residues. Trimming removed 0 bases at V and 6 bases at J, with 9 bases between. CDR1 is DFQATT and CDR2 is SNEGSKA in the germline V gene (reference sequence). CDR3: CSARDQGLNSPLHF. In DNA form, the CDR3 reads TGCAGTGCTAGAGATCAGGGCCTTAATTCACCCCTCCACTTT.

This clonotype has ten or more counts. This rearrangement joins TRBV7-2 to TRBJ1-2; D is uncertain. The CDR3 has 16 amino acids. V dropped 0 bases and J dropped 4 bases, with 15 bases sitting between them. Germline V lookup: CDR1 SGHTA, CDR2 FQGNSA. CDR3 in DNA: TGTGCCAGCAGCTTAGCATCCGAGACTACGAGCTATGGCTACACCTTC. It translates to CASSLASETTSYGYTF.

The chain links TRBV11-3 to TRBJ2-1; TRBD1 might be the D (6 bases). The V gene's germline CDR1 is SGHNT and CDR2 YENEEA. Trimming cost V 5 bases and J 2 bases, with 13 bases left between them. The CDR3 consists of 15 residues. The chain's CDR3 is CASSPHEGAYNEQFF. The CDR3 bases are TGTGCCAGCAGCCCCCATGAGGGGGCCTACAATGAGCAGTTCTTC.

This clonotype was counted ten times or more. The chain couples TRBV15 to TRBJ2-7, with 9 bases aligning to TRBD2. This CDR3 region has 14 residues. V lost 0 bases, J lost 12 bases, and 9 bases stayed unmatched. Per the germline V gene, CDR1 is LNHNV and CDR2 is YYDKDF (reference sequence). CDR3 nucleotides: TGTGCCACCAGCAGAGACCCTAGCGGGGTCAATAGGTACTTC. Translating gives CATSRDPSGVNRYF.

The gene calls are TRBV6-2 or TRBV6-3 and TRBJ2-6; TRBD1 matches at 7 bases. CDR3 length: 16 residues. The J segment lost 2 bases and the V segment lost 7 bases, leaving 8 bases of the junction unmatched. CDR1 is MNHEY, CDR2 SVGEGT, per germline. Here the CDR3 reads CASTPGTAPGANVLTF. The CDR3 region has the DNA TGTGCCAGCACCCCCGGGACAGCCCCTGGGGCCAACGTCCTGACTTTC.

This clonotype was found once. The chain has TRBV20-1 and TRBJ1-4; D is possibly TRBD1 (5 bases). The CDR3 runs to 13 residues. Trimming stripped 2 bases from V and 8 bases from J, with 12 bases between. The germline V gene encodes CDR1 DFQATT and CDR2 SNEGSKA (reference sequence). This chain's CDR3 is CSARRSGWEKLFF. For the CDR3, the DNA is TGCAGTGCTAGAAGGTCAGGGTGGGAAAAACTGTTTTTT.

The table lists this clonotype with a few counts. The CDR3 reads CASSPNGVTDTQYF. CDR3 bases: TGTGCCAGCTCACCAAACGGGGTAACAGATACGCAGTATTTT. J is TRBJ2-3 and V is TRBV18, with a weak D call TRBD2 (5 bases). Germline V gene data show CDR1 as KGHSH and CDR2 as LQKENI. V was trimmed by 2 bases and J by 3 bases, leaving 9 bases between them. CDR3 length: 14 residues. Combining the CDR3 with reference TRBV18 and TRBJ2-3 gives the whole variable domain NAGVMQNPRHLVRRRGQEARLRCSPMKGHSHVYWYRQLPEEGLKFMVYLQKENIIDESGMPKERFSAEFPKEGPSILRIQQVVRGDSAAYFCASSPNGVTDTQYFGPGTRLTVL.

This clonotype has at least ten counts. This chain connects TRBV12-3 or TRBV12-4 to TRBJ1-2, with D possibly TRBD1 on 5 matching bases. The V end lost 7 bases, the J end lost 7 bases, and 19 bases lay between the germline ends. This CDR3 comprises 14 residues. The CDR3, as DNA: TGTGCCAGCACATTGGACATCGGAGGGTCTGGCTACACCTTC. Protein: CASTLDIGGSGYTF.

The chain carries TRBV20-1 and TRBJ2-5; a possible D gene is TRBD1 (5 bases). Germline loops: CDR1 DFQATT, CDR2 SNEGSKA (reference sequence). This CDR3 is 14 amino acids long. The CDR3, as DNA: TGCGGTTCCCTTAGACCAGACAGTCCCAAGACCCAGTACTTC. The encoded protein is CGSLRPDSPKTQYF.

This clonotype occurred many times. CDR3 DNA: TGTGCCAGCCCCCCGGACAGAAATTCACCCCTCCACTTT. This translates into CASPPDRNSPLHF. This rearrangement joins TRBV11-1 to TRBJ1-6, with TRBD1 as a possible D gene (6 bases). Germline V lookup: CDR1 SGHAT, CDR2 FQDESV (reference sequence). The V gene lost 8 bases and the J gene lost 7 bases, with 12 bases spanning the gap. This CDR3 has 13 residues.

The table lists this clonotype with a few counts. The chain joins TRBV3-1 to TRBJ2-5; perhaps TRBD2 as D (7 bases). The V end was cut by 1 base, the J end by 1 base, with 13 bases between. Germline V CDR1 and CDR2: LGHDT, YNNKEL (reference sequence). This CDR3 has 16 residues. CDR3 sequence (DNA): TGTGCCAGCAGCCAAGTTTTGGGGGGGCCCCAAGAGACCCAGTACTTC. It translates to CASSQVLGGPQETQYF.

At least ten counts were recorded for this clonotype. The chain couples TRBV20-1 to TRBJ1-5, with D unresolved. This CDR3 contains 13 residues. The V gene lost 5 bases and the J gene lost 1 base, with 9 bases spanning the gap. Germline values: CDR1 DFQATT, CDR2 SNEGSKA (reference sequence). CDR3 DNA sequence: TGCAGTGCTGCCCCCTCGAGCAATCAGCCCCAGCATTTT. It translates to CSAAPSSNQPQHF.

This clonotype was recorded at least ten times. The rearrangement uses TRBV7-8 and TRBJ2-3; D might be TRBD1 or TRBD2, each matching 5 bases. CDR3 length: 15 amino acids. V lost 3 bases to trimming and J lost 2 bases, with 12 bases between them. Germline V gives CDR1 SGHVS, CDR2 FQNEAQ. The CDR3 loop reads CASSFPPGTTDTQYF. The CDR3 DNA follows: TGTGCCAGCAGCTTCCCCCCCGGGACCACAGATACGCAGTATTTT.

This clonotype was recorded many times. The CDR3 spells CASSVPPRSDEKLFF. The CDR3 nucleotides are TGTGCCAGCAGCGTACCACCGAGAAGTGATGAAAAACTGTTTTTT. The rearrangement links TRBV6-1 to TRBJ1-4; the D is unclear. Trimming shortened V by 6 bases and J by 6 bases, and 17 bases separated the two germline ends. Germline-derived CDR1 and CDR2 are MNHNS and SASEGT. The CDR3 has 15 amino acids.

This clonotype was seen at least ten times. The rearrangement uses TRBV20-1 and TRBJ1-6, with unresolved D. There are 14 residues in the CDR3. V lost 1 base and J 10 bases, leaving 14 bases between the germline ends. The germline CDR1 and CDR2 sequences are DFQATT and SNEGSKA (reference sequence). CDR3 region: CSARGGIDLSPLHF. The CDR3 DNA reads TGCAGTGCTAGAGGTGGAATTGATCTCTCACCCCTCCACTTT.

This clonotype came up many times. The V call is TRBV12-3 or TRBV12-4, the J call TRBJ2-3, with 11 bases identical to TRBD2. The CDR3 totals 16 residues. With V trimmed by 6 bases and J by 6 bases, 11 bases remained unmatched. CDR3 sequence reads: CASRPIIAGGRDTQYF. CDR3 in DNA: TGTGCCAGCAGGCCGATTATAGCGGGAGGGCGTGATACGCAGTATTTT.

In this sample, this clonotype turned up many times. J is TRBJ2-7 and V is TRBV20-1; 12 bases match TRBD2. V trimming: 5 bases; J trimming: 5 bases; junction bases outside the gene matches: 10. The germline V gene has CDR1 DFQATT and CDR2 SNEGSKA (reference sequence). The CDR3 sequence is 15 residues long. The CDR3 loop reads CSALRLAGARDEQYF. The CDR3 DNA reads TGCAGTGCTCTGCGACTAGCGGGGGCTCGGGACGAGCAGTACTTC.

This clonotype was observed many times. The chain links TRBV6-5 to TRBJ1-5; 7 bases align to TRBD1. There are 14 residues in the CDR3. J was trimmed by 2 bases and V by 3 bases; bases with no gene match: 1. The germline gives CDR1 MNHEY, CDR2 SVGAGI. The CDR3 here is CASSYQGGNQPQHF. CDR3 DNA sequence: TGTGCCAGCAGTTATCAGGGGGGCAATCAGCCCCAGCATTTT.

About this clonotype itself: Here the CDR3 omits its conserved ending phenylalanine or tryptophan, so a read error is the likely source. This chain connects TRBV24-1 to TRBJ2-6; D may be TRBD1 or TRBD2 (5 bases each). The V end was cut by 5 bases, the J end by 0 bases, with 16 bases between. From germline, CDR1 is KGHDR and CDR2 SFDVKD. This CDR3 has 18 amino acids. Written as DNA, the CDR3 is TGTGCCACCAGTGGTAACAGGCGGGCTGCCTCTGGGGCCAACGTCCTGACTCTC. The encoded protein is CATSGNRRAASGANVLTL.

This clonotype was recorded at least ten times. V and J are TRBV5-5 and TRBJ1-5, with a weak D call TRBD1 (5 bases). This CDR3 has 14 amino acids. Deletions cut 0 bases from V and 6 bases from J, with 10 bases between. Germline assignment: CDR1 SGHKS and CDR2 YYEKEE (reference sequence). Here the CDR3 reads CASSLVGDAQPQHF. CDR3 nucleotide sequence: TGTGCCAGCAGCTTGGTAGGGGATGCTCAGCCCCAGCATTTT.

This clonotype was seen ten or more times. The chain joins TRBV2 to TRBJ2-3, with D unresolved. Germline CDR1 is SNHLY and CDR2 is FYNNEI. This CDR3 has 12 residues. Trimming removed 6 bases at V and 5 bases at J, with 9 bases between. In DNA, the CDR3 is TGTGCCAGCAGATTCTTGGAAGATACGCAGTATTTT. This sequence encodes CASRFLEDTQYF.

This rearrangement joins TRBV7-8 to TRBJ1-5; D is perhaps TRBD1 (6 bases). The germline V gene encodes CDR1 SGHVS and CDR2 FQNEAQ. The CDR3 sequence is 16 residues long. V lost 4 bases, J lost 5 bases, and 18 bases lay in between. The CDR3 sequence: CASSSRRDTNYQPQHF. Here the CDR3 DNA reads TGTGCCAGCAGCTCCCGGAGGGACACCAACTATCAGCCCCAGCATTTT.